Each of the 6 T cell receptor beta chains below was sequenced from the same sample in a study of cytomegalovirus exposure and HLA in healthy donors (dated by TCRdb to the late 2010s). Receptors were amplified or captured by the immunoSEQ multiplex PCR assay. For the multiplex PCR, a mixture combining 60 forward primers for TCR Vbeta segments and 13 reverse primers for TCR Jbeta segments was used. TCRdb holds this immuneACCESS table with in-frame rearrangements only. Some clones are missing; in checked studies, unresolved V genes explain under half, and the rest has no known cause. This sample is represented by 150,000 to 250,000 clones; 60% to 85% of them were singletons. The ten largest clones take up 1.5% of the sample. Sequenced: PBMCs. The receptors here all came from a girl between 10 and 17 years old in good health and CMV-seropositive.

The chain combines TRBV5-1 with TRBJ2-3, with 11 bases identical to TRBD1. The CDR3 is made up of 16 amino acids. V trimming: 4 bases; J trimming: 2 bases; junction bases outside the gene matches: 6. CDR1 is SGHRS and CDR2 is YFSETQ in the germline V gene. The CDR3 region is CASSGTGGDPTDTQYF. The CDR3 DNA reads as TGCGCCAGCAGCGGGACAGGGGGTGACCCCACAGATACGCAGTATTTT.

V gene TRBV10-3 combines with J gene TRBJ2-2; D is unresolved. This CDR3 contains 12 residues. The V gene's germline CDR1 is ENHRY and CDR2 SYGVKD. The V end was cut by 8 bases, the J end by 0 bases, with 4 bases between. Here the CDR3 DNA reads TGTGCCATCGCAGCGAACACCGGGGAGCTGTTTTTT. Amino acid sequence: CAIAANTGELFF.

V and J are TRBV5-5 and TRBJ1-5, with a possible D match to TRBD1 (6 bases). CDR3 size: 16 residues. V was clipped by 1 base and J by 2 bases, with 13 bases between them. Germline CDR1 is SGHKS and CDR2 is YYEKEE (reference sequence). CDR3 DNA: TGTGCCAGCAGCTTGTTTCAGGGGCTCGGCAATCAGCCCCAGCATTTT. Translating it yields CASSLFQGLGNQPQHF.

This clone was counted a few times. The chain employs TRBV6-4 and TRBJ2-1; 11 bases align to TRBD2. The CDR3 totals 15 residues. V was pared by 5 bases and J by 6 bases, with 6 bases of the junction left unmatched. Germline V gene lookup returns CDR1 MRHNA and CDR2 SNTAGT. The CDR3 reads CASSPTSGGVNEQFF. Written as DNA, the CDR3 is TGTGCCAGCAGTCCAACTAGCGGGGGAGTCAATGAGCAGTTCTTC.

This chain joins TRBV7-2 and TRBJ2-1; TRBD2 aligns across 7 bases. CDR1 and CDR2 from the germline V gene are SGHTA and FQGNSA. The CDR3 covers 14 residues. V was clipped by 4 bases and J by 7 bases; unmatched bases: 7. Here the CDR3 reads CASSSLAVVNEQFF. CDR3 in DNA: TGTGCCAGCAGCTCTCTAGCGGTTGTAAATGAGCAGTTCTTC.

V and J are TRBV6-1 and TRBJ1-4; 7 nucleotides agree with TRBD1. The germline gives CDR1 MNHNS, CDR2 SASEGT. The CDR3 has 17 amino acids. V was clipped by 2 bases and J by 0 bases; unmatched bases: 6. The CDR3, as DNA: TGTGCCAGCAGTGAATGGACAGGCACTGCAACTAATGAAAAACTGTTTTTT. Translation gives CASSEWTGTATNEKLFF.